This T cell receptor (beta chain) was recorded in a study of PD-1 blockade in classical Hodgkin lymphoma. Study information: Patients had nivolumab dosed at 3 mg/kg, delivered intravenously every 2 weeks.

After autologous stem cell transplantation all patients relapsed, and prior brentuximab vedotin exposure differed between cohorts. TCRdb's copy holds only in-frame clones and misses some; the assay was immunoSEQ multiplex PCR. The sample includes about 30,000 clones, just over 70% of them seen just once. The CDR3 sequence is 20 residues long. Germline CDR1 and CDR2: LNHDA and SQIVND (reference sequence). With V trimmed by 3 bases and J by 6 bases, 20 bases remained unmatched. Sample: peripheral blood mononuclear cells (PBMCs), taken before the second cycle of nivolumab. The chain is built from TRBV19 and TRBJ2-2; 9 bases are a match to TRBD2. This sequence originates from a human donor with classical Hodgkin lymphoma. This CDR3 reads CASSIPGIGGGAGHPGELFF. CDR3 coding DNA: TGTGCCAGTAGTATCCCCGGAATAGGCGGGGGGGCCGGCCATCCCGGGGAGCTGTTTTTT.